Below are 21 T cell receptor beta chains sequenced from a single sample in a study of blood T cell repertoires in COVID-19. TCRdb's copy holds only in-frame clones and misses some; the assay was immunoSEQ multiplex PCR. This table holds more than 300,000 clones, more than 90% found once. Sequencing was carried out using PBMCs or T cells enriched from blood (not recorded which). The receptors come from a woman in her 30s who had been exposed to COVID-19.

The chain couples TRBV11-1 to TRBJ2-1; tentative D call: TRBD2 (5 bases). CDR3 length: 16 residues. Looked up from germline, CDR1 is SGHAT and CDR2 is FQDESV (reference sequence). Deletions cut 5 bases from V and 3 bases from J, with 17 bases between. The CDR3: CASSPEIQGGYNEQFF. The CDR3 DNA is TGTGCCAGCAGCCCTGAAATCCAAGGAGGCTACAATGAGCAGTTCTTC.

The V gene is TRBV25-1, the J gene TRBJ1-1; D is unresolved. Germline V gene lookup returns CDR1 MGHDK and CDR2 SYGVNS. The CDR3 is made up of 13 amino acids. V shed 5 bases and J shed 4 bases, with 11 bases lying between them. The CDR3 DNA follows: TGTGCCAGCAGTCGGAAAGAGGGCACTGAAGCTTTCTTT. Its protein product is CASSRKEGTEAFF.

The rearrangement links TRBV5-8 to TRBJ2-6; possible D gene TRBD2, 6 bases. Germline V lookup: CDR1 SGHTS, CDR2 YDEGEE. V lost 1 base and J 6 bases, leaving 11 bases between the germline ends. This CDR3 has 15 amino acids. This CDR3 is CASSLPGASANVLTF. The CDR3 region has the DNA TGTGCCAGCAGCTTGCCGGGAGCCTCGGCCAACGTCCTGACTTTC.

This chain joins TRBV3-1 (or the pseudogene TRBV3-2) and TRBJ1-1, with D hard to call. Germline CDR1 is LGHDT and CDR2 is YNNKEL (reference sequence). The V end was cut by 7 bases, the J end by 7 bases, with 4 bases between. The CDR3 covers 9 residues. CDR3 DNA sequence: TGTGCCAGCACACATGAAGCTTTCTTT. Translating it yields CASTHEAFF.

This rearrangement joins TRBV6-5 to TRBJ2-7; 7 positions match TRBD2. V shed 8 bases and J 1 base; nucleotides not matched to a gene: 8. Germline V gene data show CDR1 as MNHEY and CDR2 as SVGAGI. The CDR3 runs to 14 residues. The CDR3 bases are TGTGCCAGCGGAGCGGGGTTGTGGTCCTACGAGCAGTACTTC. Translating gives CASGAGLWSYEQYF.

The chain uses TRBV10-3 and TRBJ2-3; 8 bases agree with TRBD1. The CDR3 consists of 15 residues. Germline V lookup: CDR1 ENHRY, CDR2 SYGVKD. The ends lost 6 bases at V and 4 bases at J; junction bases unmatched: 9. The CDR3 reads CAIRGDRLFADTQYF. CDR3 nucleotides: TGTGCCATCAGGGGGGACAGGCTTTTCGCAGATACGCAGTATTTT.

The rearrangement links TRBV4-1 to TRBJ1-6; D gene uncertain. The CDR3 totals 16 residues. V was clipped by 0 bases and J by 10 bases, with 16 bases between them. Germline V gene sequence: CDR1 MGHRA, CDR2 YSYEKL. The CDR3 DNA sequence: TGCGCCAGCAGCCAAGACGGGTTGGCAAGATCATCACCCCTCCACTTT. Translated, it gives CASSQDGLARSSPLHF.

The gene calls are TRBV2 and TRBJ1-2, with TRBD1 matching over 12 bases. The CDR3 is 14 residues long. Germline V lookup: CDR1 SNHLY, CDR2 FYNNEI. The V segment lost 6 bases and the J segment 6 bases; nucleotides outside the gene matches: 5. The CDR3 loop is CASSLGTGGHGYTF. Here the CDR3 DNA reads TGTGCCAGCAGCCTAGGGACAGGGGGCCATGGCTACACCTTC.

The genes are TRBV4-2 and TRBJ2-1; 9 nucleotides line up with TRBD2. This CDR3 is built from 17 residues. Germline V CDR1 and CDR2: LGHNA, YNFKEQ. V lost 3 bases, J lost 4 bases, and 10 bases stayed unmatched. The CDR3 DNA is TGTGCCAGCAGCCAGGGTCCCCGGCTAGCGGGGTACAATGAGCAGTTCTTC. As protein: CASSQGPRLAGYNEQFF.

This clone showed up just a few times. J is TRBJ1-3 and V is TRBV5-1, with TRBD1 matching 11 bases. The trim removed 4 bases at V and 7 bases at J, leaving 4 bases unmatched. This CDR3 contains 14 residues. From germline, CDR1 is SGHRS and CDR2 YFSETQ. CDR3 nucleotides: TGCGCCAGCAGCCGGACAGGGGGCGGGAACACCATATATTTT. It yields the protein CASSRTGGGNTIYF.

The count of this clone is one. The rearrangement uses TRBV29-1 and TRBJ1-1; 7 bases map to TRBD1. Unmatched junction bases numbered 7, after V lost 3 bases and J lost 3 bases. The germline V gene has CDR1 SQVTM and CDR2 ANQGSEA. This CDR3 has 14 residues. CDR3: CSVDNSRGYTEAFF. DNA for the CDR3: TGCAGCGTTGATAATTCCAGGGGGTACACTGAAGCTTTCTTT.

The V call is TRBV19, the J call TRBJ1-1; no definite D call. Germline values: CDR1 LNHDA, CDR2 SQIVND (reference sequence). The CDR3 is made up of 15 amino acids. Trimming removed 2 bases at V and 1 base at J, with 11 bases between. The chain's CDR3 is CASSIQDSGNTEAFF. CDR3 in DNA: TGTGCCAGTAGTATACAGGACTCCGGGAACACTGAAGCTTTCTTT.

This clone occurred a few times. The V gene is TRBV5-1, the J gene TRBJ2-7, with a possible D match to TRBD1 (5 bases). CDR3 size: 12 residues. The V gene's germline CDR1 is SGHRS and CDR2 YFSETQ. Trimming took off 0 bases at V and 5 bases at J, with 6 bases between the two ends. The CDR3 bases are TGCGCCAGCAGCTTGGAGACAGACGAGCAGTACTTC. As protein: CASSLETDEQYF. The full variable domain, with the rest looked up from reference TRBV5-1 and TRBJ2-7, is KAGVTQTPRYLIKTRGQQVTLSCSPISGHRSVSWYQQTPGQGLQFLFEYFSETQRNKGNFPGRFSGRQFSNSRSEMNVSTLELGDSALYLCASSLETDEQYFGPGTRLTVT.

This chain uses TRBV6-1 with TRBJ2-1, with 8 bases identical to TRBD2. CDR3 length: 16 residues. The V gene end was trimmed by 3 bases and the J gene end by 4 bases; junction bases not matched to a gene: 8. CDR1 and CDR2 (germline): MNHNS, SASEGT. CDR3 amino acids: CASSEPLLAEYNEQFF. In DNA form, the CDR3 reads TGTGCCAGCAGTGAGCCCTTACTAGCGGAATACAATGAGCAGTTCTTC.

This clone was observed a handful of times. The CDR3 reads CSVEDRQSGNTIYF. For the CDR3, the DNA is TGCAGCGTTGAAGACAGGCAATCTGGAAACACCATATATTTT. The chain joins TRBV29-1 to TRBJ1-3, with no clear D. This CDR3 has 14 residues. The V gene lost 0 bases and the J gene lost 1 base, with 7 bases spanning the gap. From germline, CDR1 is SQVTM and CDR2 ANQGSEA. Full variable domain (outside the CDR3, taken from reference TRBV29-1 and TRBJ1-3): SAVISQKPSRDICQRGTSLTIQCQVDSQVTMMFWYRQQPGQSLTLIATANQGSEATYESGFVIDKFPISRPNLTFSTLTVSNMSPEDSSIYLCSVEDRQSGNTIYFGEGSWLTVV.

The chain combines TRBV5-4 with TRBJ1-6; no clear D gene. In germline, CDR1 is SGHNT, CDR2 YYREEE (reference sequence). Trimming removed 0 bases at V and 6 bases at J, with 7 bases between. This CDR3 is built from 14 residues. The CDR3 nucleotides are TGTGCCAGCAGCTTGGACGGTTCTAATTCACCCCTCCACTTT. It codes for CASSLDGSNSPLHF.

The CDR3: CASSLRLAGAQGTGELFF. The CDR3 nucleotides read TGTGCCAGCAGCTTAAGGCTAGCGGGGGCCCAGGGAACCGGGGAGCTGTTTTTT. The rearrangement links TRBV7-6 to TRBJ2-2; 10 bases match TRBD2. CDR1 and CDR2 (germline): SGHVS, FNYEAQ. After removal of 2 bases from V and 5 bases from J, the junction contained 11 bases not matched to a gene. There are 18 residues in the CDR3.

This clone appeared a few times. The gene calls are TRBV18 and TRBJ1-1; perhaps TRBD1 as D (5 bases). CDR1 and CDR2 from the germline V gene are KGHSH and LQKENI. The CDR3 is 14 amino acids. V lost 5 bases and J lost 3, with 13 bases in between. The CDR3 reads CASSGRMGHTEAFF. The CDR3 nucleotides are TGTGCCAGCTCAGGTCGTATGGGGCACACTGAAGCTTTCTTT.

The chain recombines TRBV7-8 with TRBJ2-3; perhaps TRBD2 as D (6 bases). Deletions cut 5 bases from V and 4 bases from J, with 13 bases between. This CDR3 is 14 amino acids long. The germline CDR1 and CDR2 sequences are SGHVS and FQNEAQ. The CDR3 here is CASSRGGFPDTQYF. The CDR3 DNA sequence: TGTGCCAGCAGCCGAGGAGGGTTCCCAGATACGCAGTATTTT.

The rearrangement uses TRBV7-9 and TRBJ2-5; 7 bases agree with TRBD1. Germline values: CDR1 SEHNR, CDR2 FQNEAQ (reference sequence). The junction had 5 bases not matched to a gene; V was cut back by 7 bases and J by 0 bases. There are 14 residues in the CDR3. Here the CDR3 DNA reads TGTGCCAGCACGTACAGGGGAAACCAAGAGACCCAGTACTTC. Translated: CASTYRGNQETQYF. The variable domain in full, completed from reference TRBV7-9 and TRBJ2-5, reads DTGVSQNPRHKITKRGQNVTFRCDPISEHNRLYWYRQTLGQGPEFLTYFQNEAQLEKSRLLSDRFSAERPKGSFSTLEIQRTEQGDSAMYLCASTYRGNQETQYFGPGTRLLVL.

With regard to this clone: Other DNA sequences of this sample code for an identical CDR3. J is TRBJ1-3 and V is TRBV6-5; TRBD1 matches 7 bases. V trimming: 6 bases; J trimming: 0 bases; junction bases outside the gene matches: 5. CDR1 and CDR2 (germline): MNHEY, SVGAGI. The CDR3 length is 15 residues. CDR3 in amino acids: CASSPTGISGNTIYF. CDR3 nucleotide sequence: TGTGCCAGCAGCCCGACAGGGATCTCTGGAAACACCATATATTTT.